The T cell receptor beta chain described here comes from a study of graft-versus-host responses after intestinal transplantation. Background on the study: Anti-thymocyte globulin induction preceded about 3 years of tacrolimus and steroid maintenance in all recipients.

This CDR3 contains 14 residues. Germline values: CDR1 MGHDK, CDR2 SYGVNS. V dropped 3 bases and J dropped 6 bases, with 15 bases sitting between them. Some clones are missing from TCRdb's copy, which holds only in-frame ones; the method was immunoSEQ multiplex PCR. The profile covers about 25,000 clones, with around 94% appearing a single time and less than 1% taken by the ten largest. The sequencing used PBMCs, collected approximately 32 days after intestinal transplant. The TCR comes from a human patient who received an intestinal transplant, so some T cells may come from the graft donor. The chain links TRBV25-1 to TRBJ2-7; D gene unclear. This CDR3 reads CASSEQDLFGEQYF. For the CDR3, the DNA is TGTGCCAGCAGTGAGCAGGATCTATTTGGCGAGCAGTACTTC.